Below are 15 T cell receptor beta chains sequenced from a single sample in a study of metastatic and nonmetastatic thyroid tumors. Patients underwent thyroid surgery, and none had received any treatment before it. Through MiXCR, TCRdb re-clonotyped the PCR reads. The sample has several thousand clones, under 40% seen once. Sequenced: adjacent normal tissue. Receptors were obtained from a female donor with papillary thyroid cancer or a benign thyroid nodule (not recorded which). Some clones in this sample may be carry-over from other donors' samples.

This clone occurred once. V gene TRBV5-8 combines with J gene TRBJ2-1; D unresolved. Germline V gene lookup returns CDR1 SGHTS and CDR2 YDEGEE. The CDR3 loop spans 15 amino acids. Trimming left V 4 bases short and J 3 bases short, with 14 bases between. The CDR3 DNA is TGTGCCAGCAGCCTGACTCTCGTCCTCTACAATGAGCAGTTCTTC. Its protein is CASSLTLVLYNEQFF.

The J gene is TRBJ2-7, the V gene TRBV11-3, with 7 bases aligning to TRBD2. Germline CDR1 reads SGHNT; CDR2 reads YENEEA. The CDR3 has 15 amino acids. V trimming: 2 bases; J trimming: 7 bases; junction bases outside the gene matches: 11. Written as DNA, the CDR3 is TGTGCCAGCAGCTTACGCTTCGCGGGAGAGGGGGAGCAGTACTTC. This translates into CASSLRFAGEGEQYF.

There are a few counts of this clone. The chain links TRBV28 to TRBJ2-2; the match to TRBD2 covers 9 bases. Unmatched junction bases numbered 7, after V lost 2 bases and J lost 3 bases. This CDR3 comprises 17 residues. Germline-derived CDR1 and CDR2 are MDHEN and SYDVKM. CDR3 region: CASSLTAGGIYTGELFF. The CDR3 nucleotides read TGTGCCAGCAGTTTAACAGCGGGAGGAATATACACCGGGGAGCTGTTTTTT. Variable domain in full (rest from reference TRBV28 and TRBJ2-2): DVKVTQSSRYLVKRTGEKVFLECVQDMDHENMFWYRQDPGLGLRLIYFSYDVKMKEKGDIPEGYSVSREKKERFSLILESASTNQTSMYLCASSLTAGGIYTGELFFGEGSRLTVL.

The V gene is TRBV11-2, the J gene TRBJ2-5, with 8 nucleotides matching TRBD2. This CDR3 has 13 residues. J gave up 3 bases and V 9 bases, and 6 bases lay outside the gene matches. Germline-derived CDR1 and CDR2 are SGHAT and FQNNGV. CDR3 DNA: TGTGCCAGTAGCGGGACTAGGGAAGAGACCCAGTACTTC. This gives the protein CASSGTREETQYF.

The J gene is TRBJ2-7, the V gene TRBV6-5; 7 bases align to TRBD1. The CDR3 runs to 15 residues. V lost 0 bases and J lost 2; bases outside the gene matches: 4. Germline CDR1 and CDR2: MNHEY and SVGAGI. The CDR3 nucleotides are TGTGCCAGCAGTTACTCGGGGCAGGGGGCCTACGAGCAGTACTTC. This sequence encodes CASSYSGQGAYEQYF.

This clone has only a few counts. The chain uses TRBV6-2 or TRBV6-3 and TRBJ2-5; D call uncertain. V was pared by 4 bases and J by 0 bases, with 6 bases between. The length of the CDR3 is 13 residues. Germline V gene lookup returns CDR1 MNHEY and CDR2 SVGEGT. CDR3 bases: TGTGCCAGCAGTTCGGTGAACCAAGAGACCCAGTACTTC. Encoded protein: CASSSVNQETQYF.

The chain combines TRBV20-1 with TRBJ1-5; D not resolved. CDR3 length: 14 amino acids. With 6 bases removed from V and 2 bases from J, the gap between germline ends came to 14 bases. Germline loops: CDR1 DFQATT, CDR2 SNEGSKA (reference sequence). CDR3 sequence reads: CSAQREVGNQPQHF. CDR3 sequence (DNA): TGCAGTGCGCAAAGGGAAGTGGGCAATCAGCCCCAGCATTTT.

V usage is TRBV6-1 and J usage is TRBJ1-3; the D is unclear. CDR3 length: 15 amino acids. Germline CDR1 reads MNHNS; CDR2 reads SASEGT. V was pared by 3 bases and J by 0 bases, with 9 bases between. As DNA, the CDR3 is TGTGCCAGCAGTGATAACCCTTCCTCTGGAAACACCATATATTTT. Translation: CASSDNPSSGNTIYF.

This clone was counted a few times. This chain links TRBV27 with TRBJ2-7; no firm D call. In germline, CDR1 is MNHEY, CDR2 SMNVEV (reference sequence). Trimming shortened V by 2 bases and J by 6 bases, and 2 bases separated the two germline ends. This CDR3 is 10 amino acids long. The CDR3 sequence is CASSLLEQYF. For the CDR3, the DNA is TGTGCCAGCAGTTTACTCGAGCAGTACTTC.

The chain carries TRBV18 and TRBJ2-2; D not certain. CDR1 KGHSH and CDR2 LQKENI come from the germline V gene. Trimming removed 1 base at V and 3 bases at J, with 3 bases between. This CDR3 region has 13 residues. CDR3 in amino acids: CASSPQDTGELFF. DNA of the CDR3: TGTGCCAGCTCACCACAGGACACCGGGGAGCTGTTTTTT.

This clone qualifies as medium-sized. V is TRBV30 and J is TRBJ1-1, with a tentative D call TRBD1 (6 bases). V lost 3 bases to trimming and J lost 5 bases, with 16 bases between them. CDR3 length equals 14 residues. Germline loops: CDR1 GTSNPN, CDR2 SVGIG (reference sequence). The CDR3 nucleotides are TGTGCCTGGAGGAAGGTGGGGGGCGAGACTGAAGCTTTCTTT. Amino acid sequence: CAWRKVGGETEAFF.

This clone was seen only a few times. The gene calls are TRBV27 and TRBJ1-1; a possible D gene is TRBD1 (5 bases). This CDR3 region has 15 residues. Germline V CDR1 and CDR2: MNHEY, SMNVEV (reference sequence). V was cut by 6 bases and J by 0 bases, with 14 bases left in between. The CDR3 nucleotides are TGTGCCAGCAGGCCTCCGGGGGGGTTGAACACTGAAGCTTTCTTT. Residues: CASRPPGGLNTEAFF.

This clone has ten or more counts. The chain uses TRBV5-5 and TRBJ2-3, with D perhaps TRBD2 (6 bases). Trimming pared 0 bases from V and 4 bases from J, leaving 9 bases between. Germline assignment: CDR1 SGHKS and CDR2 YYEKEE (reference sequence). The CDR3 is made up of 14 amino acids. CDR3 amino acids: CASSLEWGADTQYF. The DNA for the CDR3 is TGTGCCAGCAGCTTGGAGTGGGGGGCAGATACGCAGTATTTT. The full variable domain, in which reference TRBV5-5 and TRBJ2-3 provide the parts outside the CDR3, is DAGVTQSPTHLIKTRGQQVTLRCSPISGHKSVSWYQQVLGQGPQFIFQYYEKEERGRGNFPDRFSARQFPNYSSELNVNALLLGDSALYLCASSLEWGADTQYFGPGTRLTVL.

This clone appeared a few times. The rearrangement joins TRBV10-3 to TRBJ2-1, with TRBD2 matching over 7 bases. The CDR3 runs to 18 residues. The ends lost 2 bases at V and 3 bases at J; junction bases unmatched: 13. Germline CDR1 reads ENHRY; CDR2 reads SYGVKD. The CDR3, as DNA: TGTGCCATCAGTGAGGGGAGCGGCCGACTAGCCGTCTACAATGAGCAGTTCTTC. Its translation: CAISEGSGRLAVYNEQFF.

The V call is TRBV2, the J call TRBJ2-1; D gene ambiguous. Trimming removed 3 bases from V and 4 bases from J, with 13 bases in between. The germline gives CDR1 SNHLY, CDR2 FYNNEI. CDR3 length: 15 residues. The CDR3 loop reads CASSESELWYNEQFF. The CDR3 region has the DNA TGTGCCAGCAGTGAGTCTGAGTTATGGTACAATGAGCAGTTCTTC.